A selection of T cell receptor beta chains follows, all from one sample in a study of regulatory T cells in long-lasting Graves disease. TCRdb reanalysed the multiplex PCR reads using MiXCR and keeps one entry per CDR3 protein. This sample yields 400,000 to 600,000 distinct CDR3 sequences, of which around a fifth are seen a single time; around 7% belongs to the top ten. The sequences come from peripheral blood mononuclear cells (PBMCs), collected when the disease was refractory, from a patient treated with antithyroid drugs. Receptors originate from a female donor with Graves disease. The conserved cysteine and the conserved F or W are not part of the CDR3 here.

ASSVVSGNRSYEQY	TRBV9	TRBJ2-7	14
ASSLHDWANTGELF	TRBV5-1	TRBJ2-2	14
SVPTGLGYT	TRBV29-1	TRBJ1-2	9
ASSSGWRGYNEQF	TRBV7-8	TRBJ2-1	13
ASSSNQAEQETQY	TRBV28	TRBJ2-5	13
ASSLAGQEGTQY	TRBV5-1	TRBJ2-5	12
ASSGGAREGDEQY	TRBV9	TRBJ2-7	13
AWSVRLETQY	TRBV30	TRBJ2-5	10
ASSQDRAGGTTDTQY	TRBV11-2	TRBJ2-3	15
ASSISDSFSYEQY	TRBV11-2	TRBJ2-7	13
SVGTQGGYGYT	TRBV29-1	TRBJ1-2	11
ASSSGGHAYEQY	TRBV28	TRBJ2-7	12
ASGFRGSYEQY	TRBV12-5	TRBJ2-7	11
ASRAGQGEEKLF	TRBV12-3/TRBV12-4	TRBJ1-4	12
ASRAGTLQETQY	TRBV28	TRBJ2-5	12
ASSVGSGGKQY	TRBV9	TRBJ2-7	11
ASKYSNQPQH	TRBV19	TRBJ1-5	10
ASSQDVAETQY	TRBV4-2	TRBJ2-5	11
ASNGQGYNQPQH	TRBV2	TRBJ1-5	12
ASSLMGRSNQPQH	TRBV12-3/TRBV12-4	TRBJ1-5	13
ASSQEGLNYSPLH	TRBV4-1	TRBJ1-6	13
ASSLYQGTNTEAF	TRBV5-1	TRBJ1-1	13
ASGQVSNQPQH	TRBV19	TRBJ1-5	11
ASSPIDRGDYGYT	TRBV27	TRBJ1-2	13
ASSTGTGVTEAF	TRBV5-1	TRBJ1-1	12
ASTSTGSSYEQY	TRBV28	TRBJ2-7	12
ASGELSGSWTGELF	TRBV5-1	TRBJ2-2	14
ASKKAGQLSYEQY	TRBV19	TRBJ2-7	13
ASSRQGNTGELF	TRBV2	TRBJ2-2	12
ASSFGGAYGYT	TRBV12-3/TRBV12-4	TRBJ1-2	11
ASSLSYWAASGANVLT	TRBV5-1	TRBJ2-6	16
AWSPAATTYSNQPQH	TRBV30	TRBJ1-5	15
ASSQSRPFTGANVLT	TRBV4-1	TRBJ2-6	15
ASSRRGYNSPLH	TRBV19	TRBJ1-6	12
ASSYLQGTIAGVGEQY	TRBV27	TRBJ2-7	16
ASRTAAGGYT	TRBV27	TRBJ1-2	10
ASSPEASGKTYNEQF	TRBV7-2	TRBJ2-1	15
ASSLPGVTEAF	TRBV5-5	TRBJ1-1	11
SARDRLAGVYGQY	TRBV20-1	TRBJ2-5	13
ASSPQGAYGYT	TRBV3-1	TRBJ1-2	11
ASSLFLTSTDTQY	TRBV28	TRBJ2-3	13